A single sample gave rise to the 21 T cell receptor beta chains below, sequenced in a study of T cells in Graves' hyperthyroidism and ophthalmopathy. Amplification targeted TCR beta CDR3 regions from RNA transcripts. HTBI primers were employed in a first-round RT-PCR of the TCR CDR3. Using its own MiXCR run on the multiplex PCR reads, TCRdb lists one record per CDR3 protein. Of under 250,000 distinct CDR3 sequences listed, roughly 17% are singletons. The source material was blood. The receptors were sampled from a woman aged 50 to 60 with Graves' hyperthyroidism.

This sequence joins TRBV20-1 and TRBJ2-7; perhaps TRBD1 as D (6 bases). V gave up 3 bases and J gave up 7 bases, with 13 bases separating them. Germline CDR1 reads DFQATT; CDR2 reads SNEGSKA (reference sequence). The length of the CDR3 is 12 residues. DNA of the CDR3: TGCAGTGCTAGTGTGGGGGCTGGGGAGCAGTACTTC. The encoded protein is CSASVGAGEQYF.

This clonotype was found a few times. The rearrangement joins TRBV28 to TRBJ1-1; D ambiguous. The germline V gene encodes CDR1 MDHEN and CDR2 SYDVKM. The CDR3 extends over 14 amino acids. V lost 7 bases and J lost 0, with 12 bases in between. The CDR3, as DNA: TGTGCCAGCATAGTAGGAGGTTTGAACACTGAAGCTTTCTTT. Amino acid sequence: CASIVGGLNTEAFF. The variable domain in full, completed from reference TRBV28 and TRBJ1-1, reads DVKVTQSSRYLVKRTGEKVFLECVQDMDHENMFWYRQDPGLGLRLIYFSYDVKMKEKGDIPEGYSVSREKKERFSLILESASTNQTSMYLCASIVGGLNTEAFFGQGTRLTVV.

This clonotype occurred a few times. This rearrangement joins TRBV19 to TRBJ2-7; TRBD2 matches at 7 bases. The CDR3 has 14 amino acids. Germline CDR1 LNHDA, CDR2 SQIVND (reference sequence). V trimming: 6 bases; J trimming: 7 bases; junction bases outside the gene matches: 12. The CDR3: CASSRLAKGLEQYF. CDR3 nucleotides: TGTGCCAGTAGCCGACTAGCCAAAGGATTGGAGCAGTACTTC.

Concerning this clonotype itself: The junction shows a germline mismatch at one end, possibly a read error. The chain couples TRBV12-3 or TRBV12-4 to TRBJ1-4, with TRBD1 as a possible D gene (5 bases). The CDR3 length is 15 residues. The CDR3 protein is CASSRGTALNERLFF. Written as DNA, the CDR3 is TGTGCCAGCAGCCGAGGGACCGCCCTGAATGAAAGACTGTTTTTT.

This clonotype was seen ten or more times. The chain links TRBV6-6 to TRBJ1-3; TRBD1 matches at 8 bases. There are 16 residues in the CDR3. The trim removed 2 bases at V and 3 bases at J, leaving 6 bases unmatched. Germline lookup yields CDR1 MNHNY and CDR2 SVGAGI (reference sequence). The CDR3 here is CASSYLGQGYGNTIYF. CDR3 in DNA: TGTGCCAGCAGTTACCTTGGACAGGGCTATGGAAACACCATATATTTT.

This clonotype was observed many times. CDR3 residues: CSAREGGGNTGELFF. As DNA, the CDR3 is TGCAGTGCTAGAGAGGGAGGGGGGAACACCGGGGAGCTGTTTTTT. The chain combines TRBV20-1 with TRBJ2-2, with a possible D match to TRBD2 (7 bases). Between the trimmed V and J ends, which lost 0 bases and 1 base, there was a span of 9 bases. The germline CDR1 and CDR2 sequences are DFQATT and SNEGSKA (reference sequence). The CDR3 runs to 15 residues.

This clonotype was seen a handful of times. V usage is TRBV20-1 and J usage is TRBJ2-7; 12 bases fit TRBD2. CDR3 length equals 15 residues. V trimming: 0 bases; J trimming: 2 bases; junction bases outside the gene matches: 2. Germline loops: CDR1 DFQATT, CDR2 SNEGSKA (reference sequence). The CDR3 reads CSARDWTSGTYEQYF. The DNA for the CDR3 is TGCAGTGCTAGAGATTGGACTAGCGGGACCTACGAGCAGTACTTC.

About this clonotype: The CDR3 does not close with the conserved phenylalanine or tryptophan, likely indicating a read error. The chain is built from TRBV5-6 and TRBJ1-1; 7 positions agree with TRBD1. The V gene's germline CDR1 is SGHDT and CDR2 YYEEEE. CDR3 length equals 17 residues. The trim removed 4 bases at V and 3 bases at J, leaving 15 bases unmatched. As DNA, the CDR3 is TGTGCCAGCAGCACTAGGGGGCGCTTTGGTGACGACACTGAAGCTTTCCTT. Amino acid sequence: CASSTRGRFGDDTEAFL.

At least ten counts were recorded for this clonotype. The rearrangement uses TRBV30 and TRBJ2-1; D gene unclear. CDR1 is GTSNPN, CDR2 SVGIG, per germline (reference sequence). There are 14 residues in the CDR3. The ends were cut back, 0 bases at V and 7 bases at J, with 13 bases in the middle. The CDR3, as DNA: TGTGCCTGGAGTGTAACGGGTTCGTGGAATGAGCAGTTCTTC. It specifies CAWSVTGSWNEQFF. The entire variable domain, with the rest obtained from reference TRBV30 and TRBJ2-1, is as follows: SQTIHQWPATLVQPVGSPLSLECTVEGTSNPNLYWYRQAAGRGLQLLFYSVGIGQISSEVPQNLSASRPQDRQFILSSKKLLLSDSGFYLCAWSVTGSWNEQFFGPGTRLTVL.

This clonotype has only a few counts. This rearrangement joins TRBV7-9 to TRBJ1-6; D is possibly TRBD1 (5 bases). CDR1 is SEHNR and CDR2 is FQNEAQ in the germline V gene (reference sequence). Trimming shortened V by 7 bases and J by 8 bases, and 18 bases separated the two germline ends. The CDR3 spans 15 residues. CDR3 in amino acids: CASTNPEGWDSPLHF. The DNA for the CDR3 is TGTGCCAGCACCAACCCGGAGGGGTGGGATTCACCCCTCCACTTT.

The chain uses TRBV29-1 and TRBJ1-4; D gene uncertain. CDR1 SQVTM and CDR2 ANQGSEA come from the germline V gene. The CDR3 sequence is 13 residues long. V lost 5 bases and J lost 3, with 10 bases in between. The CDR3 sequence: CSVKGASNEKLFF. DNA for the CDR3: TGCAGCGTTAAGGGCGCCTCTAATGAAAAACTGTTTTTT.

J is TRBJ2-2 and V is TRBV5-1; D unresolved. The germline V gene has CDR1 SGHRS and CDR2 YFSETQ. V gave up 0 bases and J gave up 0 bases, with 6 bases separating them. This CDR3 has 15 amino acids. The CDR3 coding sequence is TGCGCCAGCAGCTTGGGGACGACGAACACCGGGGAGCTGTTTTTT. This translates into CASSLGTTNTGELFF.

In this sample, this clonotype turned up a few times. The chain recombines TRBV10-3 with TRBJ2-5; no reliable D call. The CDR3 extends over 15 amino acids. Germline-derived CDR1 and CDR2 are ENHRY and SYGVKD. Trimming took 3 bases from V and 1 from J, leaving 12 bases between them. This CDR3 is CAISDPAWVQETQYF. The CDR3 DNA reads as TGTGCCATCAGTGATCCCGCCTGGGTCCAAGAGACCCAGTACTTC.

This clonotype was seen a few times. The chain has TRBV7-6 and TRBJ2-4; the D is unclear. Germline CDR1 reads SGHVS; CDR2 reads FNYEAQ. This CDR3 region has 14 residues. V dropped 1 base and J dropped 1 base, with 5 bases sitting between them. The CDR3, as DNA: TGTGCCAGCAGCTTAGAAGGGGCCAAAAACATTCAGTACTTC. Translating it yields CASSLEGAKNIQYF.

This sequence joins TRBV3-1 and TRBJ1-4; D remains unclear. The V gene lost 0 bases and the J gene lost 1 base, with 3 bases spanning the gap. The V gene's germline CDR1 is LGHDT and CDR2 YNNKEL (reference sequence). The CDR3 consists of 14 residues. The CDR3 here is CASSQEGTNEKLFF. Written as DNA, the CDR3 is TGTGCCAGCAGCCAAGAGGGAACTAATGAAAAACTGTTTTTT. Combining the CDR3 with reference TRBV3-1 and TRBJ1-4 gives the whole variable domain DTAVSQTPKYLVTQMGNDKSIKCEQNLGHDTMYWYKQDSKKFLKIMFSYNNKELIINETVPNRFSPKSPDKAHLNLHINSLELGDSAVYFCASSQEGTNEKLFFGSGTQLSVL.

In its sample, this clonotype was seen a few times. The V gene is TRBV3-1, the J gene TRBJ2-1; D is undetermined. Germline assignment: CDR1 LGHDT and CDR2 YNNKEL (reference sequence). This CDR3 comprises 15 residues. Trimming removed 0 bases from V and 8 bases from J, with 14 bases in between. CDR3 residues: CASSQDARQLDEQFF. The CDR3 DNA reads TGTGCCAGCAGCCAAGATGCCCGGCAGTTGGATGAGCAGTTCTTC.

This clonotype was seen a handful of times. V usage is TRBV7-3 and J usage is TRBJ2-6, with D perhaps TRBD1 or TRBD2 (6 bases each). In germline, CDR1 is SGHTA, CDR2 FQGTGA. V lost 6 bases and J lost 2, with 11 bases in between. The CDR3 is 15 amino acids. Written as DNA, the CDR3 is TGTGCCAGCAGTACGGGGGCGGCTGGGGCCAACGTCCTGACTTTC. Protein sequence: CASSTGAAGANVLTF. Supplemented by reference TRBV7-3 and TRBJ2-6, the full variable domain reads GAGVSQTPSNKVTEKGKYVELRCDPISGHTALYWYRQSLGQGPEFLIYFQGTGAADDSGLPNDRFFAVRPEGSVSTLKIQRTERGDSAVYLCASSTGAAGANVLTFGAGSRLTVL.

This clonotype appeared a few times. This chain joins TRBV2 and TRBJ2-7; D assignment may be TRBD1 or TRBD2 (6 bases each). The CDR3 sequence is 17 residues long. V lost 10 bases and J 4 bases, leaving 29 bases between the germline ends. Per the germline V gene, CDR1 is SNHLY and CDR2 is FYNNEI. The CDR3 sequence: CAKTPKGGGGTPYEQYF. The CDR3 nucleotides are TGTGCCAAGACCCCGAAGGGAGGTGGGGGCACCCCTTACGAGCAGTACTTC.

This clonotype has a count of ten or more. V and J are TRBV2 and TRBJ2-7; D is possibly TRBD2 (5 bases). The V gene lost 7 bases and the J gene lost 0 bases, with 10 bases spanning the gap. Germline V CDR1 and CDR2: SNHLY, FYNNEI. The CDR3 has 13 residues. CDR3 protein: CASMVGSSYEQYF. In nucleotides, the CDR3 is TGTGCCAGCATGGTGGGGAGCTCCTACGAGCAGTACTTC.

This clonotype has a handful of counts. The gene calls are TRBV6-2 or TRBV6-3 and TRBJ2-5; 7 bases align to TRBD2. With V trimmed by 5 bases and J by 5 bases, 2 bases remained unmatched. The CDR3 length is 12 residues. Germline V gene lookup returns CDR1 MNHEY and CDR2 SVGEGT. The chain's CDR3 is CASSGGGETQYF. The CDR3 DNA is TGTGCCAGCAGTGGGGGAGGGGAGACCCAGTACTTC.

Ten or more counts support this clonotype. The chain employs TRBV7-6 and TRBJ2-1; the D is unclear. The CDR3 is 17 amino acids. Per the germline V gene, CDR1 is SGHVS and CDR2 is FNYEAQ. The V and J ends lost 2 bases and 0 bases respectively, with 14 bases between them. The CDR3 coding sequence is TGTGCCAGCAGCTTACTATCAGCACCCCGCTCCTACAATGAGCAGTTCTTC. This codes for CASSLLSAPRSYNEQFF.